These 3 T cell receptor beta chains came from one sample sequenced in a study of liver allograft versus peripheral blood T cells. Study-level information: Hepatic allograft T cell receptor repertoires were evaluated relative to those present in recipients' peripheral blood.

MiXCR, applied by TCRdb to the reads, yields one record per CDR3 protein. The data contain about 12,000 distinct CDR3 sequences, approximately 30% of them singletons. The receptors here all came from a human patient who had a liver transplant. Some T cells may be provided by the graft donor.

This clonotype is termed medium-sized. The J gene is TRBJ2-3, the V gene TRBV28; 8 positions match TRBD2. This CDR3 contains 17 residues. From germline, CDR1 is MDHEN and CDR2 SYDVKM. V was clipped by 6 bases and J by 4 bases; unmatched bases: 15. The CDR3 spells CASSSLPSGGGADTQYF. The CDR3 region has the DNA TGTGCCAGCAGCTCACTCCCAAGCGGGGGCGGTGCAGATACGCAGTATTTT.

Sample share makes this clonotype medium-sized. The J gene is TRBJ2-5, the V gene TRBV5-4, with 11 bases aligning to TRBD2. The CDR3 consists of 18 residues. V was clipped by 0 bases and J by 5 bases; unmatched bases: 12. The germline CDR1 and CDR2 sequences are SGHNT and YYREEE (reference sequence). The CDR3 DNA reads as TGTGCCAGCAGCTTGGAGGCACTAGCGGGGGCTCAGGGGGAGACCCAGTACTTC. It codes for CASSLEALAGAQGETQYF.

V gene TRBV5-6 combines with J gene TRBJ2-6; D is unresolved. V dropped 0 bases and J dropped 0 bases, with 13 bases sitting between them. This CDR3 spans 18 amino acids. CDR1 and CDR2 from the germline V gene are SGHDT and YYEEEE. This chain's CDR3 is CASSLGSAGPSGANVLTF. Written as DNA, the CDR3 is TGTGCCAGCAGCTTGGGTTCGGCAGGCCCCTCTGGGGCCAACGTCCTGACTTTC. Looking up the rest from reference TRBV5-6 and TRBJ2-6 gives the full variable domain: DAGVTQSPTHLIKTRGQQVTLRCSPKSGHDTVSWYQQALGQGPQFIFQYYEEEERQRGNFPDRFSGHQFPNYSSELNVNALLLGDSALYLCASSLGSAGPSGANVLTFGAGSRLTVL.